This TCR beta chain was sequenced in a study of glioma-infiltrating T cells. Study background: Low-grade gliomas were grade II; glioblastomas were grade IV at initial diagnosis. Blood libraries targeted roughly 4.5- to 10-fold coverage of 1 million or so T cells. General study findings and limits: Above-expected tissue-blood divergence occurred in all gliomas, most in low-grade ones. Patients with low tissue-blood divergence carried a signature set of shared blood CDR3 motifs.

Amplification of TCR alpha and beta CDR3 regions from RNA used iRepertoire nested multiplex PCR. MiXCR was run by TCRdb on the multiplex PCR reads, yielding one entry per CDR3 protein. This table holds a few hundred thousand distinct CDR3 sequences, 41% found once. In its sample, this clonotype was seen a few times. The antigen remains undetermined. V was clipped by 8 bases and J by 4 bases, with 18 bases between them. This CDR3 has 14 amino acids. Germline lookup yields CDR1 DFQATT and CDR2 SNEGSKA (reference sequence). This chain joins TRBV20-1 and TRBJ2-1; perhaps TRBD1 as D (5 bases). Sequenced input: glioma tissue, nonneoplastic brain tissue, or PBMCs (not recorded which). This sequence was found in a human donor with low-grade glioma or glioblastoma, undergoing nonglioma brain surgery, or in good health (not recorded which). CDR3 in DNA: TGCAGTCTCGAAGGGGCTAGGTATTACAATGAGCAGTTCTTC. Translation gives CSLEGARYYNEQFF.